These 23 T cell receptor beta chains originate from one sample sequenced in a study of OX40 agonist ivuxolimab in advanced cancers. Produced via immunoSEQ multiplex PCR; TCRdb's table is partial and in-frame only. The repertoire holds 50,000 or so clones, with around 77% as singletons. The sequences come from CD4+ or CD8+ T cells sorted from blood, collected in a trial of the OX40 agonist ivuxolimab. These receptors all stem from an adult with an advanced solid tumor such as melanoma, head and neck, liver or kidney cancer.

The V and J genes are TRBV2 and TRBJ2-5; a possible D gene is TRBD1 (6 bases). V was trimmed by 8 bases and J by 1 base, leaving 11 bases between them. This CDR3 has 13 amino acids. Germline V gene data show CDR1 as SNHLY and CDR2 as FYNNEI. CDR3 in DNA: TGTGCCAGCTTTGGACAGACCCAAGAGACCCAGTACTTC. It codes for CASFGQTQETQYF. The full variable domain, with the rest looked up from reference TRBV2 and TRBJ2-5, is EPEVTQTPSHQVTQMGQEVILRCVPISNHLYFYWYRQILGQKVEFLVSFYNNEISEKSEIFDDQFSVERPDGSNFTLKIRSTKLEDSAMYFCASFGQTQETQYFGPGTRLLVL.

This clone was observed a handful of times. The chain joins TRBV9 to TRBJ1-1; perhaps TRBD1 as D (5 bases). Germline V lookup: CDR1 SGDLS, CDR2 YYNGEE. This CDR3 has 13 amino acids. Trimming took off 0 bases at V and 4 bases at J, with 7 bases between the two ends. The CDR3 reads CASSVDQGTEAFF. The DNA of the CDR3 is TGTGCCAGCAGCGTAGATCAGGGCACTGAAGCTTTCTTT.

In its sample, this clone is medium-sized. The chain employs TRBV2 and TRBJ1-5; tentative D call: TRBD1 (5 bases). V gave up 3 bases and J gave up 6 bases, with 12 bases separating them. Germline assignment: CDR1 SNHLY and CDR2 FYNNEI. This CDR3 has 14 amino acids. CDR3 nucleotide sequence: TGTGCCAGCAGTGATGGGGGAATAAGTCAGCCCCAGCATTTT. This gives the protein CASSDGGISQPQHF. Based on the CDR3 plus reference TRBV2 and TRBJ1-5, the full variable domain is EPEVTQTPSHQVTQMGQEVILRCVPISNHLYFYWYRQILGQKVEFLVSFYNNEISEKSEIFDDQFSVERPDGSNFTLKIRSTKLEDSAMYFCASSDGGISQPQHFGDGTRLSIL.

This clone was seen more than once but under ten times. The chain links TRBV7-6 to TRBJ2-7; 7 bases agree with TRBD1. J gave up 0 bases and V 5 bases, and 7 bases lay outside the gene matches. Germline-derived CDR1 and CDR2 are SGHVS and FNYEAQ. CDR3 length: 15 residues. The DNA of the CDR3 is TGTGCCAGCAGCGACAGGGCGGCGCTCTCCTACGAGCAGTACTTC. It yields the protein CASSDRAALSYEQYF.

This chain connects TRBV7-2 to TRBJ1-2; 9 nucleotides align to TRBD1. There are 15 residues in the CDR3. Unmatched junction bases numbered 8, after V lost 5 bases and J lost 4 bases. The germline V gene has CDR1 SGHTA and CDR2 FQGNSA. The CDR3 loop is CASSPRTGDSYGYTF. Written as DNA, the CDR3 is TGTGCCAGCAGCCCAAGGACAGGGGACAGCTATGGCTACACCTTC.

The chain couples TRBV5-4 to TRBJ1-2, with D possibly matching TRBD1 (5 bases). This CDR3 region has 15 residues. Per germline, CDR1 SGHNT and CDR2 YYREEE (reference sequence). V shed 4 bases and J shed 5 bases, with 18 bases lying between them. The CDR3 here is CASSPAGAGGYGYTF. CDR3 coding DNA: TGTGCCAGCAGCCCCGCTGGGGCAGGTGGATATGGCTACACCTTC.

The chain is built from TRBV6-6 and TRBJ2-5; TRBD2 agrees at 10 bases. The germline gives CDR1 MNHNY, CDR2 SVGAGI (reference sequence). There are 15 residues in the CDR3. V lost 7 bases to trimming and J lost 4 bases; unmatched junction nucleotides: 9. Here the CDR3 DNA reads TGTGCCAGCATCAGCAGGTTAGCGGGAGGAGAGACCCAGTACTTC. It translates to CASISRLAGGETQYF.

Only a few counts were recorded for this clone. The chain carries TRBV28 and TRBJ2-7; 8 bases map to TRBD1. The germline V gene has CDR1 MDHEN and CDR2 SYDVKM. The V segment lost 4 bases and the J segment 3 bases; nucleotides outside the gene matches: 8. The CDR3 totals 15 residues. The CDR3 here is CASSSPGGTRYEQYF. Written as DNA, the CDR3 is TGTGCCAGCAGTTCCCCAGGGGGCACCCGCTACGAGCAGTACTTC. The full variable domain, in which reference TRBV28 and TRBJ2-7 provide the parts outside the CDR3, is DVKVTQSSRYLVKRTGEKVFLECVQDMDHENMFWYRQDPGLGLRLIYFSYDVKMKEKGDIPEGYSVSREKKERFSLILESASTNQTSMYLCASSSPGGTRYEQYFGPGTRLTVT.

The chain recombines TRBV30 with TRBJ1-5; TRBD1 matches 9 bases. The CDR3 has 13 residues. After removal of 8 bases from V and 4 bases from J, the junction contained 6 bases not matched to a gene. Germline values: CDR1 GTSNPN, CDR2 SVGIG (reference sequence). The CDR3 is CAMGQGGNQPQHF. The CDR3 region has the DNA TGTGCCATGGGACAGGGAGGGAATCAGCCCCAGCATTTT.

This chain links TRBV7-7 with TRBJ2-5, with D possibly matching TRBD1 (5 bases). The V end was cut by 4 bases, the J end by 4 bases, with 10 bases between. This CDR3 spans 13 amino acids. Germline CDR1 and CDR2: SSHAT and FNYEAQ (reference sequence). CDR3 residues: CASSYQGGETQYF. CDR3 bases: TGTGCCAGCAGCTATCAGGGTGGAGAGACCCAGTACTTC. The full variable domain, completed using reference TRBV7-7 and TRBJ2-5, is GAGVSQSPRYKVTKRGQDVTLRCDPISSHATLYWYQQALGQGPEFLTYFNYEAQPDKSGLPSDRFSAERPEGSISTLTIQRTEQRDSAMYRCASSYQGGETQYFGPGTRLLVL.

This clone was seen a single time. Written as DNA, the CDR3 is TGCGCCAGCAGCCAGCCCCTAGCGGGAAAGGGAAATGAGCAGTTCTTC. Translating gives CASSQPLAGKGNEQFF. The rearrangement uses TRBV4-1 and TRBJ2-1; 9 bases agree with TRBD2. CDR1 is MGHRA, CDR2 YSYEKL, per germline. V was clipped by 3 bases and J by 7 bases; unmatched bases: 10. The CDR3 is 16 residues long.

This clone was recorded once. V and J are TRBV28 and TRBJ1-2; D gene unclear. There are 11 residues in the CDR3. CDR1 is MDHEN, CDR2 SYDVKM, per germline. With 11 bases removed from V and 8 bases from J, the gap between germline ends came to 15 bases. The CDR3 is CAGRNVNGYTF. CDR3 bases: TGTGCCGGTCGCAATGTTAACGGCTACACCTTC.

The chain couples TRBV2 to TRBJ2-1; 8 bases fit TRBD2. With V trimmed by 4 bases and J by 11 bases, 7 bases remained unmatched. Germline V gene data show CDR1 as SNHLY and CDR2 as FYNNEI. CDR3 length equals 13 residues. CDR3 residues: CASSVGTGGKQFF. DNA for the CDR3: TGTGCCAGCAGTGTGGGTACGGGAGGGAAGCAGTTCTTC.

V and J are TRBV27 and TRBJ2-7; the D gene is possibly TRBD2 (6 bases). The CDR3 runs to 13 residues. Germline CDR1 and CDR2: MNHEY and SMNVEV (reference sequence). Trimming pared 3 bases from V and 4 bases from J, leaving 10 bases between. The chain's CDR3 is CASSFERAYEQYF. The CDR3 DNA reads as TGTGCCAGCAGTTTTGAGCGGGCATACGAGCAGTACTTC.

The chain joins TRBV28 to TRBJ1-2; a weak D match, TRBD1 (6 bases). From germline, CDR1 is MDHEN and CDR2 SYDVKM. The CDR3 totals 14 residues. The germline V and J ends were trimmed by 0 bases and 8 bases, with 13 bases remaining between them. The CDR3 sequence is CASSLWIRGFGYTF. DNA of the CDR3: TGTGCCAGCAGTTTATGGATCAGGGGATTCGGCTACACCTTC.

CDR3: CASSIGVTGDLYSGANVLTF. The CDR3 DNA reads TGTGCCAGTAGTATAGGAGTGACAGGGGACCTCTACTCTGGGGCCAACGTCCTGACTTTC. The J gene is TRBJ2-6, the V gene TRBV19; 8 bases are a match to TRBD1. J was trimmed by 0 bases and V by 1 base; bases with no gene match: 11. This CDR3 spans 20 amino acids. Germline loops: CDR1 LNHDA, CDR2 SQIVND (reference sequence).

The chain joins TRBV7-9 to TRBJ2-2; 12 positions match TRBD2. Looked up from germline, CDR1 is SEHNR and CDR2 is FQNEAQ (reference sequence). This CDR3 has 17 amino acids. V lost 5 bases, J lost 6 bases, and 10 bases stayed unmatched. The CDR3 DNA reads as TGTGCCAGCAGCGTTTCGGGGACTAGCGGGTCCGCCGGGGAGCTGTTTTTT. This sequence encodes CASSVSGTSGSAGELFF.

This sequence joins TRBV11-3 and TRBJ2-3; the D gene is possibly TRBD2 (6 bases). The CDR3 consists of 13 residues. Looked up from germline, CDR1 is SGHNT and CDR2 is YENEEA. Trimming removed 4 bases from V and 6 bases from J, with 11 bases in between. This CDR3 is CASSSGVADTQYF. The CDR3 DNA reads as TGTGCCAGCAGCTCGGGGGTGGCGGATACGCAGTATTTT. Using reference TRBV11-3 and TRBJ2-3 for the parts outside the CDR3, the full variable domain is EAGVVQSPRYKIIEKKQPVAFWCNPISGHNTLYWYLQNLGQGPELLIRYENEEAVDDSQLPKDRFSAERLKGVDSTLKIQPAELGDSAVYLCASSSGVADTQYFGPGTRLTVL.

To note about this clone: Other nucleotide sequences in the sample specify the same CDR3. The chain couples TRBV20-1 to TRBJ2-5, with no clear D. Trimming took off 2 bases at V and 2 bases at J, with 0 bases between the two ends. CDR3 length: 10 amino acids. Germline V gene data show CDR1 as DFQATT and CDR2 as SNEGSKA (reference sequence). In DNA, the CDR3 is TGCAGTGCTAGACAAGAGACCCAGTACTTC. Its translation is CSARQETQYF.

This clone was counted between two and nine times. This rearrangement joins TRBV7-6 to TRBJ2-1; 12 bases agree with TRBD2. V lost 5 bases and J lost 6; bases outside the gene matches: 5. This CDR3 has 15 amino acids. CDR1 and CDR2 from the germline V gene are SGHVS and FNYEAQ. The CDR3 protein is CASSSSSGRANEQFF. The CDR3 bases are TGTGCCAGCAGCAGTTCTAGCGGGAGGGCCAATGAGCAGTTCTTC. Full variable domain (missing parts from reference TRBV7-6 and TRBJ2-1): GAGVSQSPRYKVTKRGQDVALRCDPISGHVSLYWYRQALGQGPEFLTYFNYEAQQDKSGLPNDRFSAERPEGSISTLTIQRTEQRDSAMYRCASSSSSGRANEQFFGPGTRLTVL.

There are a few counts of this clone. The chain couples TRBV21-1 to TRBJ1-2; TRBD1 is the table's D call and was not checked against the DNA. TRBV21-1 is flagged as a pseudogene. There are 17 residues in the CDR3. The DNA for the CDR3 is TGTGCCAGCAGCGACAGGGGGCGCGAGGCGATTCTCTTTAGCTACACCTTC. Protein: CASSDRGREAILFSYTF.

This chain uses TRBV28 with TRBJ1-2; D is possibly TRBD1 (6 bases). CDR3 length equals 14 residues. Germline CDR1 MDHEN, CDR2 SYDVKM. V was pared by 7 bases and J by 8 bases, with 20 bases between. CDR3 amino acids: CASTGQIYREGYTF. The CDR3 DNA is TGTGCCAGCACAGGACAGATTTATCGTGAGGGCTACACCTTC.

The chain is built from TRBV19 and TRBJ2-7, with 8 bases matching TRBD1. Germline V gives CDR1 LNHDA, CDR2 SQIVND (reference sequence). The CDR3 consists of 15 residues. The J segment lost 3 bases and the V segment lost 3 bases, leaving 7 bases of the junction unmatched. CDR3 region: CASSMTGQGGYEQYF. The CDR3 region has the DNA TGTGCCAGTAGTATGACCGGACAGGGTGGCTACGAGCAGTACTTC.